This T cell receptor (beta chain) was profiled in a study of blood T cell repertoires in COVID-19. Study information: T cells, B-cell-depleted T cells, or PBMCs supplied cDNA or gDNA.

Study processing details: For nucleated cells, counts were estimated from reference gene primer amplification. TCRdb's copy holds only in-frame clones and misses some; the assay was immunoSEQ multiplex PCR. V, J and clone size are taken as reported in that table, and D and trimming were inferred from the DNA itself. The repertoire has around 150,000 clones, roughly 77% of them found once; the top ten carry about 3.9%. This clone was counted once. The source is a man aged 60 to 69 with acute or convalescent COVID-19. The sequenced material came from peripheral blood.

The CDR3: CASSHQQVYEQYF. The CDR3 coding sequence is TGTGCCAGCAGCCACCAACAGGTCTACGAGCAGTACTTC. V is TRBV3-1 (or the pseudogene TRBV3-2) and J is TRBJ2-7; a possible D gene is TRBD1 (5 bases). The V gene's germline CDR1 is LGHDT and CDR2 YNNKEL (reference sequence). The CDR3 is 13 residues long. Trimming stripped 3 bases from V and 3 bases from J, with 9 bases between.